The 9 T cell receptor beta chains below all came from one sample that was sequenced in a study of cytomegalovirus exposure and HLA in healthy donors. PCR amplification relied on 60 Vbeta primers (plus 13 Jbeta primers). Sequencing was performed with immunoSEQ multiplex PCR; in TCRdb, only in-frame clones are kept and a portion is missing. The repertoire holds tens of thousands of clones, with less than 80% as singletons. The sequencing input was PBMCs. The receptors here all came from a woman aged 40 to 55 in good health and CMV-seropositive.

This clone was seen a handful of times. V is TRBV10-3 and J is TRBJ2-5, with D perhaps TRBD1 (6 bases). CDR1 and CDR2 (germline): ENHRY, SYGVKD. The V gene lost 10 bases and the J gene lost 3 bases, with 18 bases spanning the gap. The CDR3 consists of 14 residues. Here the CDR3 DNA reads TGTGCCACGAAAGGGGGACCGGAGAAAGAGACCCAGTACTTC. Its protein product is CATKGGPEKETQYF.

This clone was found once. This sequence joins TRBV5-6 and TRBJ1-2; TRBD1 matches at 8 bases. The CDR3 covers 16 residues. The ends lost 1 base at V and 6 bases at J; junction bases unmatched: 11. CDR1 and CDR2 from the germline V gene are SGHDT and YYEEEE. CDR3 nucleotide sequence: TGTGCCAGCAGCTTGTCAAATGGACAGGGACCGAATGGCTACACCTTC. This codes for CASSLSNGQGPNGYTF.

V and J are TRBV4-1 and TRBJ2-7; TRBD2 agrees at 8 bases. This CDR3 has 16 residues. The V segment lost 0 bases and the J segment 7 bases; nucleotides outside the gene matches: 11. CDR1 and CDR2 from the germline V gene are MGHRA and YSYEKL. The CDR3 region is CASSQDPATSAWEQYF. In nucleotides, the CDR3 is TGCGCCAGCAGCCAAGATCCGGCGACTAGCGCATGGGAGCAGTACTTC.

The chain couples TRBV6-1 to TRBJ2-7, with D possibly being TRBD1 (5 bases). Germline V gene lookup returns CDR1 MNHNS and CDR2 SASEGT. The CDR3 sequence is 15 residues long. The V and J ends lost 0 bases and 2 bases respectively, with 11 bases between them. The chain's CDR3 is CASSEAEAGPYEQYF. In nucleotides, the CDR3 is TGTGCCAGCAGTGAAGCTGAGGCAGGGCCCTACGAGCAGTACTTC.

The genes are TRBV5-1 and TRBJ2-3, with 10 bases aligning to TRBD1. Per germline, CDR1 SGHRS and CDR2 YFSETQ. J lost 2 bases, V lost 4 bases, and 10 bases had no gene match. The CDR3 length is 17 residues. The CDR3 DNA follows: TGCGCCAGCAGCAAAAAGACAGGGGGCCTTTCCACAGATACGCAGTATTTT. Its protein product is CASSKKTGGLSTDTQYF.

The chain has TRBV7-2 and TRBJ1-5; D perhaps matches TRBD1 (5 bases). The CDR3 is 15 amino acids. The germline V gene encodes CDR1 SGHTA and CDR2 FQGNSA. V was shortened by 6 bases and J by 3 bases, with 15 bases between the two germline ends. CDR3: CASSSTVNNNQPQHF. In DNA form, the CDR3 reads TGTGCCAGCAGTTCGACAGTTAATAACAATCAGCCCCAGCATTTT.

This clone was detected only a few times. V is TRBV27 and J is TRBJ2-7; the D is unclear. CDR1 MNHEY and CDR2 SMNVEV come from the germline V gene (reference sequence). The CDR3 runs 14 residues. V gave up 3 bases and J gave up 0 bases, with 9 bases separating them. Written as DNA, the CDR3 is TGTGCCAGCAGTTTTCGAGAAGACTCCTACGAGCAGTACTTC. The encoded protein is CASSFREDSYEQYF.

The J gene is TRBJ2-2, the V gene TRBV30, with a weak D call TRBD2 (6 bases). CDR1 is GTSNPN and CDR2 is SVGIG in the germline V gene (reference sequence). V shed 5 bases and J shed 6 bases, with 7 bases lying between them. This CDR3 spans 11 amino acids. CDR3 in DNA: TGTGCCTGGGGGAGGTCCGGGGAGCTGTTTTTT. This encodes CAWGRSGELFF.

A remark on this clone: At one end the junction does not follow the germline gene, possibly because of a read error. V and J are TRBV7-9 and TRBJ2-7, with D possibly matching TRBD2 (5 bases). The germline CDR1 and CDR2 sequences are SEHNR and FQNEAQ (reference sequence). The CDR3 spans 12 residues. CDR3 in amino acids: CSSSKRSGEQYF. The CDR3 coding sequence is TGTTCCAGCAGCAAAAGATCGGGGGAGCAGTACTTC.